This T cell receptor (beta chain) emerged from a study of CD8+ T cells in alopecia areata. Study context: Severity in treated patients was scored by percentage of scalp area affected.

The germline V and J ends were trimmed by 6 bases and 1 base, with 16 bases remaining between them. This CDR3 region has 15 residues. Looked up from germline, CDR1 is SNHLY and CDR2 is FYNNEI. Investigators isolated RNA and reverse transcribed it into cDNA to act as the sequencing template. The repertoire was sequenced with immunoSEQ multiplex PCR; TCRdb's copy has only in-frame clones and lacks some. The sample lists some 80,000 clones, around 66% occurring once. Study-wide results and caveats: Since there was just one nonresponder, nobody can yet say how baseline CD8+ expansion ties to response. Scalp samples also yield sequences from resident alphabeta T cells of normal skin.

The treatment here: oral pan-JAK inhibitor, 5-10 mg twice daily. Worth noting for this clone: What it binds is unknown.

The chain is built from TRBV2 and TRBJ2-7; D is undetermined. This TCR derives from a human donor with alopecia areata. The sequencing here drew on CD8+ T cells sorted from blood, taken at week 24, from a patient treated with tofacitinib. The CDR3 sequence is CASSERPAGSYEQYF. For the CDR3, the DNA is TGTGCCAGCAGCGAACGCCCCGCCGGATCCTACGAGCAGTACTTC.